The T cell receptor beta chain described here comes from a study of shared clonotypes between healthy human individuals. Study overall: Donors had three CD4 naive, three CD4 memory, two CD8 naive and one CD8 memory plate apiece.

Findings and caveats of the study: Generation probabilities were higher for clonotypes shared across all four sorted-subset donors than for unshared ones.

CD45RO-negative, CCR7-selected cells formed the naive CD8 fraction, which excluded terminally differentiated effector memory CD45RA+ cells. Every donor, a Caucasian adult, lived in Nashville, Tennessee. The germline gives CDR1 MDHEN, CDR2 SYDVKM. The CDR3 covers 19 residues. Unmatched junction bases numbered 16, after V lost 2 bases and J lost 1 base. Source study methods: Filtering differed because ImmunoSEQ produced junction-only sequences that carried no quality scores. Using immunoSEQ multiplex PCR, the repertoire was profiled, and TCRdb retains in-frame clones only, with some absent. V, J and clone size reflect that table, while D and trimming were determined from the DNA. The sample lists about 2.2 million clones; about 93% were seen once. This clone was found once. As yet, its antigen is unknown.

The chain recombines TRBV28 with TRBJ2-5; 7 nucleotides agree with TRBD2. This sequence originates from a man between 18 and 29 years old in good health. Some clones in this sample may be carry-over from other donors' samples. The sequenced material came from naive CD8+ T cells from PBMCs. This CDR3 is CASSLILAETIIPQETQYF. CDR3 nucleotides: TGTGCCAGCAGTTTAATCCTAGCGGAGACAATAATCCCCCAAGAGACCCAGTACTTC. The complete variable domain, with remaining parts taken from reference TRBV28 and TRBJ2-5, reads DVKVTQSSRYLVKRTGEKVFLECVQDMDHENMFWYRQDPGLGLRLIYFSYDVKMKEKGDIPEGYSVSREKKERFSLILESASTNQTSMYLCASSLILAETIIPQETQYFGPGTRLLVL.